A selection of T cell receptor beta chains follows, all from one sample in a study of CD8 T cells in Susac syndrome. TCRdb used MiXCR to reprocess the immunoSEQ multiplex PCR reads, holding one entry per CDR3 protein. The data contain 100,000 to 150,000 distinct CDR3 sequences, about 93% of them singletons. Sequencing was done on a sample of CD4+ T cells from PBMCs. The receptors here all came from a human donor in good health. Each CDR3 is given with its conserved first and last residue. The order of the fields is D gene, clone size, J gene, V gene, CDR3 protein, CDR3 DNA. A D gene is named only where the DNA matches it firmly. A clone size is listed for some rows: how often the clone was seen (once, few, many), or a class if it is expanded.

d_gene: TRBD1; abundance: .; j_gene: TRBJ2-7; v_gene: TRBV18; CDR3aa: CASSLGQGVIYEQYF; CDR3nt: TGTGCCAGCTCCCTGGGACAGGGGGTAATCTACGAGCAGTACTTC
d_gene: TRBD1; abundance: .; j_gene: TRBJ1-1; v_gene: TRBV6-5; CDR3aa: CASSSHRGQGAVGTEAFF; CDR3nt: TGTGCCAGCAGTTCACACCGGGGACAGGGGGCGGTCGGCACTGAAGCTTTCTTT
d_gene: .; abundance: .; j_gene: TRBJ1-1; v_gene: TRBV3-1; CDR3aa: CASAFSRGGTEAFF; CDR3nt: TGTGCCAGTGCCTTCTCCAGGGGAGGGACTGAAGCTTTCTTT
d_gene: .; abundance: .; j_gene: TRBJ2-2; v_gene: TRBV25-1; CDR3aa: CASSEYGGGGRTGELFF; CDR3nt: TGTGCCAGCAGTGAATACGGAGGTGGAGGGCGCACCGGGGAGCTGTTTTTT
d_gene: .; abundance: .; j_gene: TRBJ2-1; v_gene: TRBV4-1; CDR3aa: CASSQEEFASSYNEQFF; CDR3nt: TGCGCCAGCAGCCAAGAAGAGTTCGCGAGCTCCTACAATGAGCAGTTCTTC
d_gene: .; abundance: .; j_gene: TRBJ2-1; v_gene: TRBV15; CDR3aa: CATSRESFAEQFF; CDR3nt: TGTGCCACCAGCAGAGAGTCGTTCGCGGAGCAGTTCTTC
d_gene: TRBD2; abundance: once; j_gene: TRBJ2-7; v_gene: TRBV3-1; CDR3aa: CASSHGNGLAGEGQLGF; CDR3nt: TGTGCCAGCAGCCACGGGAACGGGCTAGCGGGAGAAGGACAGTTGGGCTTC
d_gene: TRBD2; abundance: .; j_gene: TRBJ2-7; v_gene: TRBV2; CDR3aa: CATRTSGSYEQYF; CDR3nt: TGTGCCACCCGGACTAGCGGGAGCTACGAGCAGTACTTC
d_gene: TRBD2; abundance: .; j_gene: TRBJ2-5; v_gene: TRBV3-1; CDR3aa: CASSQDSPGGRETQYF; CDR3nt: TGTGCCAGCAGCCAAGATTCTCCGGGAGGGCGAGAGACCCAGTACTTC
d_gene: TRBD1; abundance: .; j_gene: TRBJ2-5; v_gene: TRBV7-9; CDR3aa: CASSQGAQETQYF; CDR3nt: TGTGCCAGCTCCCAGGGGGCCCAAGAGACCCAGTACTTC
d_gene: .; abundance: .; j_gene: TRBJ1-1; v_gene: TRBV5-5; CDR3aa: CASSWQGQQVNTEAFF; CDR3nt: TGTGCCAGCAGCTGGCAGGGTCAGCAAGTGAACACTGAAGCTTTCTTT
d_gene: .; abundance: .; j_gene: TRBJ2-4; v_gene: TRBV30; CDR3aa: CAWSGPRTSGTGVQYF; CDR3nt: TGTGCCTGGAGTGGACCCCGGACGTCCGGGACTGGGGTTCAGTACTTC
d_gene: .; abundance: .; j_gene: TRBJ2-7; v_gene: TRBV12-3/TRBV12-4; CDR3aa: CASSPTSTGYEQYF; CDR3nt: TGTGCCAGCAGTCCAACCAGCACAGGGTACGAGCAGTACTTC
d_gene: TRBD2; abundance: .; j_gene: TRBJ2-1; v_gene: TRBV19; CDR3aa: CASTQLAGVYNEQFF; CDR3nt: TGTGCCAGTACCCAACTAGCGGGAGTCTACAATGAGCAGTTCTTC
d_gene: .; abundance: .; j_gene: TRBJ2-5; v_gene: TRBV4-2; CDR3aa: CASSQHGMNQETQYF; CDR3nt: TGTGCCAGCAGCCAGCATGGGATGAACCAAGAGACCCAGTACTTC
d_gene: .; abundance: .; j_gene: TRBJ2-7; v_gene: TRBV11-2; CDR3aa: CASSLEGGQYF; CDR3nt: TGTGCCAGCAGCTTGGAGGGCGGGCAGTACTTC
d_gene: .; abundance: .; j_gene: TRBJ1-4; v_gene: TRBV20-1; CDR3aa: CSARGEGEGEKLFF; CDR3nt: TGCAGTGCTAGAGGTGAAGGGGAAGGTGAAAAACTGTTTTTT
d_gene: .; abundance: few; j_gene: TRBJ2-3; v_gene: TRBV7-9; CDR3aa: CASSFSGDTQYF; CDR3nt: TGTGCCAGCAGCTTTTCAGGGGATACGCAGTATTTT
d_gene: .; abundance: .; j_gene: TRBJ2-7; v_gene: TRBV9; CDR3aa: CASSARDESYEQYF; CDR3nt: TGTGCCAGCAGCGCCCGGGACGAATCCTACGAGCAGTACTTC
d_gene: .; abundance: .; j_gene: TRBJ2-7; v_gene: TRBV19; CDR3aa: CASSIQGSYEQYF; CDR3nt: TGTGCCAGTAGTATCCAGGGATCCTACGAGCAGTACTTC
d_gene: .; abundance: .; j_gene: TRBJ2-2; v_gene: TRBV29-1; CDR3aa: CSVDSGGLVRTGELFF; CDR3nt: TGCAGCGTCGATTCAGGGGGACTAGTCCGCACCGGGGAGCTGTTTTTT
d_gene: .; abundance: .; j_gene: TRBJ1-5; v_gene: TRBV6-1; CDR3aa: CASSEAGVNQPQHF; CDR3nt: TGTGCCAGCAGTGAAGCGGGGGTCAATCAGCCCCAGCATTTT
d_gene: .; abundance: .; j_gene: TRBJ1-2; v_gene: TRBV6-5; CDR3aa: CASRNEGIGYGYTF; CDR3nt: TGTGCCAGCAGGAACGAGGGAATCGGCTATGGCTACACCTTC
d_gene: .; abundance: .; j_gene: TRBJ2-1; v_gene: TRBV30; CDR3aa: CAWSVASINEQFF; CDR3nt: TGTGCCTGGAGTGTAGCAAGCATCAATGAGCAGTTCTTC
d_gene: TRBD2; abundance: .; j_gene: TRBJ2-1; v_gene: TRBV23-1; CDR3aa: CASRTSGRYSEQFF; CDR3nt: TGCGCCAGCAGGACTAGCGGGAGGTATAGTGAGCAGTTCTTC
d_gene: .; abundance: .; j_gene: TRBJ2-1; v_gene: TRBV12-3/TRBV12-4; CDR3aa: CASSLPGQQFF; CDR3nt: TGTGCCAGCAGTTTGCCGGGGCAGCAGTTCTTC
d_gene: .; abundance: .; j_gene: TRBJ2-7; v_gene: TRBV14; CDR3aa: CASSQVNEQYF; CDR3nt: TGTGCCAGCAGCCAAGTGAACGAGCAGTACTTC
d_gene: TRBD2; abundance: .; j_gene: TRBJ2-7; v_gene: TRBV2; CDR3aa: CASSEGLASYEQYF; CDR3nt: TGTGCCAGCAGTGAGGGACTAGCCTCCTACGAGCAGTACTTC
d_gene: .; abundance: .; j_gene: TRBJ1-6; v_gene: TRBV20-1; CDR3aa: CSALGVRGASPLHF; CDR3nt: TGCAGTGCCCTTGGGGTTAGGGGGGCTTCACCCCTCCACTTT
d_gene: .; abundance: .; j_gene: TRBJ2-5; v_gene: TRBV2; CDR3aa: CASSEAVLARETQYF; CDR3nt: TGTGCCAGCAGTGAAGCTGTGTTAGCTCGGGAGACCCAGTACTTC
d_gene: TRBD1; abundance: .; j_gene: TRBJ2-5; v_gene: TRBV29-1; CDR3aa: CSVERGQGQTQYF; CDR3nt: TGCAGCGTTGAAAGGGGGCAGGGCCAGACCCAGTACTTC
d_gene: .; abundance: .; j_gene: TRBJ2-3; v_gene: TRBV20-1; CDR3aa: CSAPGGADTQYF; CDR3nt: TGCAGTGCCCCAGGGGGGGCAGATACGCAGTATTTT
d_gene: TRBD1; abundance: .; j_gene: TRBJ1-2; v_gene: TRBV28; CDR3aa: CASSPWDREGGYTF; CDR3nt: TGTGCCAGCAGTCCATGGGACAGGGAGGGAGGCTACACCTTC
d_gene: TRBD1; abundance: .; j_gene: TRBJ1-1; v_gene: TRBV28; CDR3aa: CASSEPGTANTEAFF; CDR3nt: TGTGCCAGCAGTGAACCCGGGACAGCGAACACTGAAGCTTTCTTT
d_gene: .; abundance: once; j_gene: TRBJ2-7; v_gene: TRBV18; CDR3aa: CASSRGSEQYF; CDR3nt: TGTGCCAGCTCCCGGGGCAGCGAGCAGTACTTC